This is a list of T cell receptor beta chains from one sample in a study of blood T cell repertoires in COVID-19. Data came from immunoSEQ multiplex PCR; TCRdb stores just in-frame clones and leaves some out. This sample has about 360,000 clones, with around four fifths found just once. The specimen was peripheral blood. The receptors derive from a man under 40 with active or convalescent COVID-19. Each CDR3 is given with its conserved first and last residue. A D gene is named only where the DNA matches it firmly. A row's size may be missing; if present it is once, few, many or a size class.

J gene | CDR3 length | V gene | clone size | D gene | CDR3 DNA | CDR3 protein
TRBJ2-2 | 17 | TRBV21-1 | NA | NA | TGTGCCAGCAGCAAAGGGCCTCAGCGGGGGCACGCCGGGGAGCTGTTTTTT | CASSKGPQRGHAGELFF
TRBJ2-7 | 15 | TRBV6-5 | NA | NA | TGTGCCAGCGGGGGGGCCAGCGGGGTATCCTACGAGCAGTACTTC | CASGGASGVSYEQYF
TRBJ2-1 | 19 | TRBV11-2 | NA | TRBD2 | TGTGCCAGCAGCTTACCGAGGACTAGCGGGGGCCTACTTTACAATGAGCAGTTCTTC | CASSLPRTSGGLLYNEQFF
TRBJ2-7 | 15 | TRBV9 | NA | TRBD2 | TGTGCCAGCAGCGTCGGGGGGGACATTCCCTACGAGCAGTACTTC | CASSVGGDIPYEQYF
TRBJ2-2 | 15 | TRBV19 | NA | NA | TGTGCCAGTAGTATAGATCAGGAGGGGCCCGGGGAGCTGTTTTTT | CASSIDQEGPGELFF
TRBJ2-7 | 15 | TRBV7-2 | NA | NA | TGTGCCAGCAGCTTCGTAGCGATTCCCTCCGGCGAGCAGTACTTC | CASSFVAIPSGEQYF
TRBJ1-4 | 14 | TRBV6-5 | NA | NA | TGTGCCAGCAGTTATTTGACTCGAAATGAAAAACTGTTTTTT | CASSYLTRNEKLFF
TRBJ2-2 | 16 | TRBV7-2 | NA | NA | TGTGCCAGCAGCTCTGGGTTGCTAGCAAACACCGGGGAGCTGTTTTTT | CASSSGLLANTGELFF
TRBJ1-5 | 13 | TRBV12-3/TRBV12-4 | NA | NA | TGTGCCAGCAGTGAGGGTCTCAATCAGCCCCAGCATTTT | CASSEGLNQPQHF
TRBJ1-2 | 15 | TRBV18 | NA | NA | TGTGCCAGCTCACCAACGGATTCGGGTCTCGAGGGCTACACCTTC | CASSPTDSGLEGYTF
TRBJ1-2 | 16 | TRBV19 | NA | TRBD1 | TGTGCCAGTAGTATGGGACAGGTCCTAATCACCTATGGCTACACCTTC | CASSMGQVLITYGYTF
TRBJ2-7 | 11 | TRBV20-1 | NA | NA | TGCAGTGCTCGCGACAGCTACGAGCAGTACTTC | CSARDSYEQYF
TRBJ1-5 | 14 | TRBV6-5 | NA | NA | TGTGCCAGCAGTTTCCGGACAGGCAATCAGCCCCAGCATTTT | CASSFRTGNQPQHF
TRBJ2-5 | 16 | TRBV15 | NA | TRBD1 | TGTGCCACCAGCAGAGATCGGGGACAGGGGCGAGAGACCCAGTACTTC | CATSRDRGQGRETQYF
TRBJ1-2 | 14 | TRBV5-1 | NA | NA | TGCGCCAGCAGCTTGGAAGTGGGAGGAGATGGCTACACCTTC | CASSLEVGGDGYTF
TRBJ1-2 | 13 | TRBV10-3 | NA | NA | TGTGCCATCAGGTGGGACTCTAACTATGGCTACACCTTC | CAIRWDSNYGYTF
TRBJ2-1 | 13 | TRBV19 | NA | TRBD2 | TGTGCCAGTAGTATCGGACTAGCGGGCGAGCAGTTCTTC | CASSIGLAGEQFF
TRBJ1-5 | 14 | TRBV9 | NA | NA | TGTGCCAGCAGCGCTAACTTACGAGATCAGCCCCAGCATTTT | CASSANLRDQPQHF
TRBJ1-1 | 14 | TRBV10-2 | NA | NA | TGCGCCAGCAGTTGGGACACCCAGAACACTGAAGCTTTCTTT | CASSWDTQNTEAFF
TRBJ1-1 | 15 | TRBV6-6 | NA | NA | TGTGCCAGCAGTTACGCAAGGCGGATGAACACTGAAGCTTTCTTT | CASSYARRMNTEAFF
TRBJ1-1 | 13 | TRBV30 | NA | NA | TGTGCCTGGAACAGGCAGGAGACTTCGGGAGCTTTCTTT | CAWNRQETSGAFF
TRBJ1-5 | 16 | TRBV4-3 | NA | NA | TGCGCCAGCAGCCAAGAACCGGGACTTCCCGATCAGCCCCAGCATTTT | CASSQEPGLPDQPQHF
TRBJ1-2 | 15 | TRBV4-3 | few | TRBD1 | TGCGCCAGCAGCCAAACAGGGGGCTCGTACTATGGCTACACCTTC | CASSQTGGSYYGYTF
TRBJ1-1 | 15 | TRBV6-4 | NA | NA | TGTGCCAGCAGCCCCGGGGGAGACTCGAACACTGAAGCTTTCTTT | CASSPGGDSNTEAFF
TRBJ2-2 | 14 | TRBV6-5 | few | NA | TGTGCCAGCAGTTCGCCTAGTTGGGCCGGGGAGCTGTTTTTT | CASSSPSWAGELFF
TRBJ2-5 | 14 | TRBV4-3 | NA | NA | TGCGCCAGCAGCCAAGACATACCGGGGGAGCTCCAGTACTTC | CASSQDIPGELQYF
TRBJ1-1 | 15 | TRBV6-6 | NA | NA | NA | CASSSSGGAETEAFF
TRBJ2-1 | 14 | TRBV7-9 | once | NA | TGTGCCAGCAGCTTAGAGTGGGCGGAGGGTGAGCAGTTCTTC | CASSLEWAEGEQFF